Given below is one T cell receptor (beta chain) in context. The junction departs from germline at one end; a sequencing error may be responsible. The CDR3 has 11 residues. CDR1 and CDR2 (germline): SQVTM, ANQGSEA. In donors with ophthalmopathy, activity was moderate-to-severe, with CAS ≥3, NOSPECS ≥4 and duration under 3 months. The data stem from a study of Graves' ophthalmopathy and Graves' hyperthyroidism. About the research overall: The authors collected peripheral blood at initial diagnosis, before any treatment.

RNA transcripts were the source from which TCR beta CDR3 regions were amplified. HTBI primers were employed in first-round RT-PCR, then a second-round multiplex PCR followed. MiXCR, run by TCRdb on the multiplex PCR reads, gives a single entry per CDR3 protein. The sample holds hundreds of thousands of distinct CDR3 sequences, roughly 41% seen once. The rearrangement joins TRBV29-1 to TRBJ1-1; D perhaps matches TRBD1 (6 bases). The source of this sequence is an adult man with Graves' ophthalmopathy. Source material: peripheral blood. The CDR3, as DNA: TGCAGCGTCGATTGGGACACTGAAGCTCTCTTT. Its protein is CSVDWDTEALF.